Sequencing of this T cell receptor beta chain was carried out in a study of a mutant IDH1 vaccine in newly diagnosed glioma. Study context: Every participant had undergone radiotherapy, temozolomide, or both before, and most underwent both. Overall study findings and caveats: Of all patients, 85% to 95% showed vaccine-induced immune responses.

On this clone: Its antigen remains unknown.

Clones were sequenced by immunoSEQ multiplex PCR, and TCRdb holds only the in-frame ones, with some missing. Of about 21,000 clones listed, approximately 86% are singletons. Time point denoted: baseline, week 1 (first vaccination visit). Sample treatment: pre-vaccination baseline after standard-of-care therapy. Looked up from germline, CDR1 is MNHNS and CDR2 is SASEGT. With V trimmed by 6 bases and J by 1 base, 7 bases remained unmatched. This CDR3 region has 15 residues. The receptor was derived from a man aged 35-49 years with glioma. The chain combines TRBV6-1 with TRBJ1-2, with 8 positions matching TRBD1. This sample comprised PBMCs, obtained from a glioma patient treated with radiotherapy, temozolomide or both. This chain's CDR3 is CASRGTGGHNYGYTF. CDR3 sequence (DNA): TGTGCCAGCAGGGGTACAGGGGGTCATAACTATGGCTACACCTTC.